This T cell receptor (beta chain) was sequenced for a study of CD4 and CD8 cells across lung adenocarcinoma regions. The CDR3 is 12 amino acids. Per germline, CDR1 SGHAT and CDR2 FQNNGV. Samples came from patients with localized non-small cell lung adenocarcinoma. TCRdb processed the PCR reads anew with MiXCR; each CDR3 protein has one entry. The sample contains 15,000 or so distinct CDR3 sequences, roughly 40% of which appear only once. The V call is TRBV11-2, the J call TRBJ2-5, with D hard to call. The J call is doubtful: the DNA matches TRBJ2-3 better. The source of this sequence is a male donor with lung adenocarcinoma. The CD4 and CD8 labels of this study may be unreliable. Sequencing was carried out using CD4+ T cells from the center of a lung tumor. The CDR3 here is CASSWWEDTQYF. Here the CDR3 DNA reads TGTGCCAGCAGTTGGTGGGAAGATACGCAGTATTTT.